Reported below is one T cell receptor (beta chain). For the second PCR, which ran for roughly 7 to 11 cycles, a sample-barcoded 5' primer and a J-beta primer mix were used. TCRdb re-called the 5' RACE reads with MiXCR, one entry per CDR3 protein. The sample includes hundreds of thousands of distinct CDR3 sequences, less than 25% of them seen just once. The source of the sample is a study of blood T cells in healthy people across ages. The ends lost 7 bases at V and 4 bases at J; junction bases unmatched: 6. Germline values: CDR1 LNHDA, CDR2 SQIVND (reference sequence). The CDR3 loop spans 13 amino acids. The same sample was also used in a study of T cells of mothers and their children. From that study: No clone of persistent microchimeric T cells was detected.

The sample consisted of blood. This clonotype was obtained from a boy between 10 and 17 years old in good health. This chain connects TRBV19 to TRBJ1-1, with TRBD1 identical over 7 bases. The CDR3 DNA sequence: TGTGCCAGTAACAGGGGCGGTCTCACTGAAGCTTTCTTT. As protein: CASNRGGLTEAFF.